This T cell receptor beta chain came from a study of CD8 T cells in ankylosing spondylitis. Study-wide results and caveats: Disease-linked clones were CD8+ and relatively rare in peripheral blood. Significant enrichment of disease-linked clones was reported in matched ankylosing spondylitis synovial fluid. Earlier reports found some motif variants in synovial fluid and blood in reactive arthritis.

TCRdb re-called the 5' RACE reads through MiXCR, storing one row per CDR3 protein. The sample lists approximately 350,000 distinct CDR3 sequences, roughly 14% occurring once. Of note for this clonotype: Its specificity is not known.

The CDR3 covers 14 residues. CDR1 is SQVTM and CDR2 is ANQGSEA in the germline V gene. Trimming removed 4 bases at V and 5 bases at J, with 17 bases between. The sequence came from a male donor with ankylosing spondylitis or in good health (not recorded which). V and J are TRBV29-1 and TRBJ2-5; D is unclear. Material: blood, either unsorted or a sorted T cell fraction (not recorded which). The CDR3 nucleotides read TGCAGCGTTGTGTTTAGTTTGGGTACGGAGACCCAGTACTTC. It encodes CSVVFSLGTETQYF.